A single sample is the source of the 13 T cell receptor beta chains below, sequenced in a study of T-cell memory formation after mild COVID-19. TCRdb recomputed calls from the 5' RACE reads with MiXCR, one row per CDR3 protein. The table shows hundreds of thousands of distinct CDR3 sequences, with approximately 18% occurring only once. Sample: PBMCs or a T cell subset sorted from them (not recorded which). The receptors were gathered from a man aged 18 to 29 who had mild COVID-19 (a few samples of this study predate the infection). Cell type and time point are not known.

Only one count was recorded for this clonotype. This chain uses TRBV20-1 with TRBJ2-1; 8 bases align to TRBD2. The J segment lost 5 bases and the V segment lost 5 bases, leaving 14 bases of the junction unmatched. The CDR3 loop spans 16 amino acids. Germline-derived CDR1 and CDR2 are DFQATT and SNEGSKA (reference sequence). The CDR3 region is CSAPRGGARLNNEQFF. CDR3 DNA: TGCAGTGCTCCCCGGGGGGGGGCAAGGCTCAACAATGAGCAGTTCTTC.

This clonotype appeared a few times. This chain connects TRBV6-6 to TRBJ2-7, with TRBD1 matching over 9 bases. This CDR3 region has 16 residues. Germline V CDR1 and CDR2: MNHNY, SVGAGI (reference sequence). V trimming: 6 bases; J trimming: 1 base; junction bases outside the gene matches: 10. CDR3 DNA sequence: TGTGCCAGCAGCGGACCCGGGACAGGGAGGTCCTACGAGCAGTACGTC. It is translated as CASSGPGTGRSYEQYV.

A few counts support this clonotype. The chain employs TRBV7-3 and TRBJ2-1, with D possibly TRBD1 on 6 matching bases. This CDR3 contains 13 residues. Between the trimmed V and J ends, which lost 5 bases and 8 bases, there was a span of 13 bases. Germline CDR1 SGHTA, CDR2 FQGTGA. The CDR3 reads CASSLPGAHEQFF. In nucleotides, the CDR3 is TGTGCCAGCAGCCTCCCAGGGGCCCATGAGCAGTTCTTC.

V usage is TRBV6-2 or TRBV6-3 and J usage is TRBJ1-2; D perhaps matches TRBD1 (5 bases). Trimming stripped 8 bases from V and 4 bases from J, with 17 bases between. CDR3 length equals 14 residues. CDR1 is MNHEY and CDR2 is SVGEGT in the germline V gene. The DNA of the CDR3 is TGTGCCAGCTCCCTCACACAGGACCCCTATGGCTACACCTTC. Encoded protein: CASSLTQDPYGYTF.

V is TRBV5-1 and J is TRBJ1-2; D gene ambiguous. CDR1 and CDR2 (germline): SGHRS, YFSETQ. The CDR3 contains 12 residues. V lost 1 base to trimming and J lost 7 bases, with 8 bases between them. CDR3 sequence (DNA): TGCGCCAGCAGCTTGCAAGGGCCTGGCTACACCTTC. This sequence encodes CASSLQGPGYTF.

This clonotype appeared a few times. The chain carries TRBV20-1 and TRBJ1-3; TRBD1 aligns across 10 bases. This CDR3 has 16 amino acids. V shed 6 bases and J 2 bases; nucleotides not matched to a gene: 10. The germline V gene has CDR1 DFQATT and CDR2 SNEGSKA (reference sequence). The CDR3 nucleotides are TGCAGTGCAGAAGCGATCGACAGGGGGCCTGGAAACACCATATATTTT. Encoded protein: CSAEAIDRGPGNTIYF.

In its sample, this clonotype was seen a few times. The rearrangement uses TRBV20-1 and TRBJ2-1; D is undetermined. Trimming took 3 bases from V and 7 from J, leaving 7 bases between them. The CDR3 runs to 11 residues. In germline, CDR1 is DFQATT, CDR2 SNEGSKA (reference sequence). DNA of the CDR3: TGCAGTGCTAGTGACTTGAATGAGCAGTTCTTC. Protein product: CSASDLNEQFF.

The CDR3 reads CASSFARGTEAFF. CDR3 DNA: TGTGCCAGCAGCTTCGCCCGAGGCACTGAAGCTTTCTTT. The chain recombines TRBV7-2 with TRBJ1-1; no reliable D call. Deletions cut 3 bases from V and 4 bases from J, with 9 bases between. CDR1 is SGHTA, CDR2 FQGNSA, per germline. CDR3 length equals 13 residues.

The chain links TRBV20-1 to TRBJ2-7, with a tentative D call TRBD1 (6 bases). The germline V and J ends were trimmed by 6 bases and 3 bases, with 18 bases remaining between them. CDR1 and CDR2 (germline): DFQATT, SNEGSKA (reference sequence). This CDR3 region has 14 residues. DNA of the CDR3: TGCAGTGCGGAGCCGGGACAAGGTGGCTACGAGCAGTACTTC. Its protein product is CSAEPGQGGYEQYF.

In its sample, this clonotype was seen many times. This chain connects TRBV6-5 to TRBJ1-2; D may be TRBD1 (5 bases). The V end was cut by 2 bases, the J end by 5 bases, with 9 bases between. CDR1 MNHEY and CDR2 SVGAGI come from the germline V gene. The CDR3 length is 13 residues. CDR3 loop: CASSYTGRYGYTF. Written as DNA, the CDR3 is TGTGCCAGCAGTTACACGGGGCGTTATGGCTACACCTTC.

The rearrangement links TRBV2 to TRBJ2-5; 7 positions match TRBD2. Losses at the gene ends were 4 bases for V and 3 bases for J; bases not matched to a gene: 5. CDR1 and CDR2 from the germline V gene are SNHLY and FYNNEI. The CDR3 runs 14 residues. DNA for the CDR3: TGTGCCAGCAGTGGGTGGGGGGGTAAAGAGACCCAGTACTTC. It encodes CASSGWGGKETQYF. Full variable domain (rest looked up from reference TRBV2 and TRBJ2-5): EPEVTQTPSHQVTQMGQEVILRCVPISNHLYFYWYRQILGQKVEFLVSFYNNEISEKSEIFDDQFSVERPDGSNFTLKIRSTKLEDSAMYFCASSGWGGKETQYFGPGTRLLVL.

The genes are TRBV4-2 and TRBJ2-2, with 8 bases aligning to TRBD1. Trimming cost V 4 bases and J 7 bases; bases outside gene matches: 8. Germline V lookup: CDR1 LGHNA, CDR2 YNFKEQ. This CDR3 spans 15 amino acids. The CDR3 DNA reads TGTGCCAGCAGCCCGAACCAGGGGGCTGGCGGGGAGCTGTTTTTT. Protein: CASSPNQGAGGELFF.

In DNA, the CDR3 is TGTGCCAGCAGCACAACAGGGATCCAAGAGACCCAGTACTTC. It yields the protein CASSTTGIQETQYF. The rearrangement uses TRBV5-5 and TRBJ2-5, with a possible D match to TRBD1 (6 bases). Trimming left V 4 bases short and J 1 base short, with 11 bases between. Germline CDR1 is SGHKS and CDR2 is YYEKEE (reference sequence). CDR3 size: 14 residues. The full variable domain, rest sourced from reference TRBV5-5 and TRBJ2-5, is DAGVTQSPTHLIKTRGQQVTLRCSPISGHKSVSWYQQVLGQGPQFIFQYYEKEERGRGNFPDRFSARQFPNYSSELNVNALLLGDSALYLCASSTTGIQETQYFGPGTRLLVL.